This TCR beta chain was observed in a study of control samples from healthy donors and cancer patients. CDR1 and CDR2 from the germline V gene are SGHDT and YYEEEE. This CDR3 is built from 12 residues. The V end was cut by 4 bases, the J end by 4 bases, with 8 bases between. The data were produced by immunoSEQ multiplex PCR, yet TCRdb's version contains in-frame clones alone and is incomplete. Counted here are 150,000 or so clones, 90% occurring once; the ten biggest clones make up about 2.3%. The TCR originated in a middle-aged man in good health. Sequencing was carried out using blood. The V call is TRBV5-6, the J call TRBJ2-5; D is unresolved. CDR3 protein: CASSLLIETQYF. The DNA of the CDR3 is TGTGCCAGCAGCCTCCTGATAGAGACCCAGTACTTC.